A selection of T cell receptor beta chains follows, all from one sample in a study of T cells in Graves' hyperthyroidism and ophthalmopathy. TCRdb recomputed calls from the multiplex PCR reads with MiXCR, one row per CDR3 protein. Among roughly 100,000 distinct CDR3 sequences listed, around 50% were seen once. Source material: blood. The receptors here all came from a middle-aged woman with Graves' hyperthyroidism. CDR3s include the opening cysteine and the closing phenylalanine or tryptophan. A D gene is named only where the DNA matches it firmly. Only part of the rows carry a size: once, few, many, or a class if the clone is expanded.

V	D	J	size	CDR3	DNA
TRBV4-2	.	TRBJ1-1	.	CASSQGRGVTEAFF	TGTGCCAGCAGCCAAGGCAGGGGAGTCACTGAAGCTTTCTTT
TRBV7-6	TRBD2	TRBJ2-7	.	CASSVGGLAGHEQYF	TGTGCCAGCAGCGTAGGAGGACTAGCGGGACACGAGCAGTACTTC
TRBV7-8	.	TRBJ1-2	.	CASSLDGSMGYGYTF	TGTGCCAGCAGCTTAGACGGGAGTATGGGCTATGGCTACACCTTC
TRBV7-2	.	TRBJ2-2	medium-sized	CASRFARYTGELFF	TGTGCCAGCAGATTTGCTCGGTACACCGGGGAGCTGTTTTTT
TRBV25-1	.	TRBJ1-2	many	CASSPPGWGRNYGYTF	TGTGCCAGCAGTCCTCCGGGCTGGGGACGAAACTATGGCTACACCTTC
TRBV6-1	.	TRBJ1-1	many	CASSPRTFNTEAFF	TGTGCCAGCAGTCCGAGGACATTTAACACTGAAGCTTTCTTT
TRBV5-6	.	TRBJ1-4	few	CASSLAGRPNEKLFF	TGTGCCAGCAGCTTGGCAGGGCGGCCTAATGAAAAACTGTTTTTT
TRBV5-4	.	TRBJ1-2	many	CASSLRSYSYGYTF	TGTGCCAGCAGCTTACGCAGTTATTCCTATGGCTACACCTTC
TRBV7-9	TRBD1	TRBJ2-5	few	CASSWEGGESQYF	TGTGCCAGCAGCTGGGAAGGGGGCGAGTCCCAGTACTTC
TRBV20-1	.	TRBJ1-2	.	CSARGRVNYGYTF	TGCAGTGCTAGAGGCAGGGTAAACTATGGCTACACCTTC
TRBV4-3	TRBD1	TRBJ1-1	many	CASSQAGGWKAFF	TGCGCCAGCAGCCAAGCAGGGGGCTGGAAAGCTTTCTTT
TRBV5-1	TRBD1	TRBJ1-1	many	CASSLGQGRMNTEAFF	TGCGCCAGCAGCCTCGGACAGGGAAGGATGAACACTGAAGCTTTCTTT
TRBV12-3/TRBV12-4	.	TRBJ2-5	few	CASSLGYGKGQETQYF	TGTGCCAGCAGTTTAGGCTACGGGAAGGGGCAAGAGACCCAGTACTTC
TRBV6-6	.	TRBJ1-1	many	CASSYSGLNTEAFF	TGTGCCAGCAGTTACTCAGGGTTGAACACTGAAGCTTTCTTT
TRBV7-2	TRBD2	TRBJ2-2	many	CASSFISGRRGGELFF	TGTGCCAGCAGCTTCATTAGCGGGAGGCGGGGGGGGGAGCTGTTTTTT
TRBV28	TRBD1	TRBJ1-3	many	CASSFRGVSGNTIYF	TGTGCCAGCAGTTTCAGGGGGGTCTCTGGAAACACCATATATTTT
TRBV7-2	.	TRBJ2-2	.	CASKVAGNIGELFF	TGTGCCAGCAAAGTCGCGGGAAACATCGGGGAGCTGTTTTTT
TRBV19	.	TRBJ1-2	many	CASSNGENYGYTF	TGTGCCAGTAGTAATGGAGAGAACTATGGCTACACCTTC
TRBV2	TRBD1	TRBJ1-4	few	CASREGQAF	TGTGCCAGCAGGGAAGGACAGGCTTTT
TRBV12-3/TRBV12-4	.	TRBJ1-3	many	CASSWESSGNTIYF	TGTGCCAGCAGTTGGGAGAGCTCTGGAAACACCATATATTTT
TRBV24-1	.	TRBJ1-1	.	CASSAGVWGADRLNTEAFF	TGTGCCAGCTCAGCGGGTGTTTGGGGGGCCGATAGACTGAACACTGAAGCTTTCTTT
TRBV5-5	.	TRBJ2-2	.	CASSPRVGELFF	TGTGCCAGCAGCCCCCGAGTTGGGGAGCTGTTTTTT
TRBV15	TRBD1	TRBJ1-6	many	CATSSDWTGGSPLHF	TGTGCCACCAGCAGTGATTGGACAGGAGGTTCACCCCTCCACTTT
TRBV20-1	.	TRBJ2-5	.	CSATRGYQPQYFGRLRAQYF	.
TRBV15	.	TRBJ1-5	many	CATSPTKSGASNQPQHF	TGTGCCACCAGCCCCACGAAGTCGGGGGCAAGCAATCAGCCCCAGCATTTT
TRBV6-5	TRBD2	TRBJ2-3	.	CASSSGLAGAPPTDTQYF	TGTGCCAGCAGTTCGGGACTAGCGGGAGCCCCCCCCACAGATACGCAGTATTTT
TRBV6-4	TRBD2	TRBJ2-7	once	CASSDPSGRTYEQYF	TGTGCCAGCAGTGACCCTAGCGGGAGAACCTACGAGCAGTACTTC
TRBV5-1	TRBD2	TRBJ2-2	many	CASRYSGRTGELFF	TGCGCCAGCAGATATAGCGGGAGAACCGGGGAGCTGTTTTTT
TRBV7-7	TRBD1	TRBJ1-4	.	CASTLDRGRGKTVF	TGTGCCAGCACCCTCGACAGGGGCCGAGGAAAAACTGTTTTT